Included here is one T cell receptor (beta chain) sequence, with context. Its specific antigen is unknown. No base-level quality is on record; no much larger clone is a single base apart. TCRbeta CDR3 regions were amplified from genomic DNA by means of the immunoSEQ Assay, a bias-controlled multiplex PCR. For the original study's pipeline: Nucleated cell counts per sample were estimated from amplification of reference gene primers within the assay. To quantify the absolute abundance of each unique TCRbeta CDR3 rearrangement, sequence reads were collapsed and filtered. For each sample, productive Simpson clonality was calculated by taking the square root of Simpson's diversity index across productive rearrangements. The table was pulled from immuneACCESS by TCRdb, which kept in-frame rearrangements only. Such tables lose some clones; where checked, under half of the loss comes from unresolved V genes, and the rest has no known cause. The V and J calls and clone size come from that table; D and trimming were worked out from the DNA. The sample table shows about 71,000 clones, and about 70% are seen once. Approximately 27% of the sample goes to the ten largest clones.

This sample was taken from a study of blood T cell repertoires in COVID-19 (dated by TCRdb to about 2020). General notes on the study: Samples from collaborators originated in the United States, Italy and Spain and spanned both the acute and convalescent phases of COVID-19. The prospective study material was composed of cDNA or gDNA derived from T cells, B-cell-depleted T cells, or PBMCs. Subjects who had been exposed to COVID-19, were actively infected with it, or had recovered from it provided the deeply sampled blood TCRbeta repertoires that made up the dataset. A freely available public database, intended as a resource for researchers studying the immune response to SARS-CoV-2, is where the repertoires were released. Samples came from the ongoing ImmuneRACE study (first 160 participants) plus 1,254 subjects from 6 global collaborators. A de-identified subject ID, COVID-19 status, age in years and sex were almost always included in the sample metadata. HLA class I and class II types, where available, came from metadata supplied by the sample provider rather than from assay-based typing. Overall study results and their limits: The quantity of clinical and demographic metadata differed by source and by participant and was supplied without curation.

Each collaborating institution followed its own protocols to collect whole blood in K2EDTA tubes. For TCRbeta analysis, collaborators shipped samples as frozen whole blood, isolated PBMCs, or DNA extracted from either of those sample types. At the junction V is shortened by 4 bases and J by 0 bases, with 17 bases in between. CDR1 and CDR2 (MNHEY, SVGEGT) derive from the germline V gene. From the cysteine through the phenylalanine, the CDR3 covers 17 amino acids. Just CDR3 DNA is preserved here, 51 bases in frame from base 1. The sequence is built from TRBV6-2 or TRBV6-3 and TRBJ2-3; a tentative D call is TRBD2 (7 bases match). This sequence originates from an elderly woman with active or convalescent COVID-19. Sequenced sample: peripheral blood. The sequenced DNA is TGTGCCAGCAGTTCCCCCTTCGCGGGGGCCAGCACAGATACGCAGTATTTT. Its coded protein is CASSSPFAGASTDTQYF.